The present T cell receptor (beta chain) was sequenced within a study of CD4 and CD8 cells across lung adenocarcinoma regions. Germline V gene sequence: CDR1 WSHSY, CDR2 SAAADI. CDR3 length: 15 residues. Comment on this clonotype: A junction boundary mismatches the germline segment, possibly from a read error.

Donors had localized lung adenocarcinoma, a non-small cell lung cancer. Each CDR3 protein gets one entry after TCRdb re-called the PCR reads with MiXCR. The sample yields about 20,000 distinct CDR3 sequences, approximately 49% seen once. Sequencing was carried out using CD8+ T cells from the center of a lung tumor. This receptor was identified in a female donor with lung adenocarcinoma. The CD4 and CD8 labels of this study may be unreliable. The J gene is TRBJ2-3, the V gene TRBV10-2, with TRBD2 matching 7 bases. In nucleotides, the CDR3 is TGCGCCAGCGGTACGGGGGGATGGTACACAAATACGCAGTATTTT. Its protein product is CASGTGGWYTNTQYF.